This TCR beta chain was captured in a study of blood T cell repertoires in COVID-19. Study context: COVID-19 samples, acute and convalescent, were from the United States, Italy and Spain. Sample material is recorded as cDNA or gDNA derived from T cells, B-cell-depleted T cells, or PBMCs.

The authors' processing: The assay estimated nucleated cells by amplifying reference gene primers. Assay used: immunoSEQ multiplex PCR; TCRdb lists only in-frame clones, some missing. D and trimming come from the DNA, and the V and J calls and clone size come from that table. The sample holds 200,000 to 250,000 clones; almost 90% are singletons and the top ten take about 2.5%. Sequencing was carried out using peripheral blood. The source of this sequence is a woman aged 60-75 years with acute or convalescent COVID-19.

The CDR3 protein is CSARQLDTQYF. As DNA, the CDR3 is TGCAGTGCTAGACAGTTGGATACGCAGTATTTT. The chain carries TRBV20-1 and TRBJ2-3; D unresolved. The germline V and J ends were trimmed by 2 bases and 6 bases, with 6 bases remaining between them. Germline loops: CDR1 DFQATT, CDR2 SNEGSKA (reference sequence). The CDR3 runs 11 residues.